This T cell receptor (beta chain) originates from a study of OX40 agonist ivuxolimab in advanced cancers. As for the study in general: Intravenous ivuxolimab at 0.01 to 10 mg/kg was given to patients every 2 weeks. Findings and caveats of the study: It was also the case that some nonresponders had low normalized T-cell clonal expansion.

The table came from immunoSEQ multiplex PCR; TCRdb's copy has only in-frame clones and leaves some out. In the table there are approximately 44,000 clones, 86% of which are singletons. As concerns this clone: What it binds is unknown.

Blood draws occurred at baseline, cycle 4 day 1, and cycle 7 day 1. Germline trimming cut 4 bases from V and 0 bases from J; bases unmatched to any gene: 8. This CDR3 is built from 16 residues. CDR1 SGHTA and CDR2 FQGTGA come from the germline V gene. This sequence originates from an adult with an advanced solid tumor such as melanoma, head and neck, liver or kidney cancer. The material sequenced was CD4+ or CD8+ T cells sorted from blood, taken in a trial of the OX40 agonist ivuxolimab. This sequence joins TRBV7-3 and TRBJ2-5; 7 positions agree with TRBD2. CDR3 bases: TGTGCCAGCAGCTCGGGGGGACGGTCGTACCAAGAGACCCAGTACTTC. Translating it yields CASSSGGRSYQETQYF.